The source of this T cell receptor beta chain is a study of blood T cell repertoires in COVID-19. Overall study context: Acute and convalescent COVID-19 samples came from the United States, Italy and Spain. PBMCs, B-cell-depleted T cells, or T cells were the source of the cDNA or gDNA that made up the material.

Trimming shortened V by 2 bases and J by 6 bases, and 12 bases separated the two germline ends. This CDR3 has 14 residues. This clone was seen a single time. Per the study methods: Reference gene primer amplification gave nucleated cell count estimates. Profiling relied on immunoSEQ multiplex PCR, and the TCRdb table lists in-frame clones only, not all of them. V and J calls and clone size are copied from that table; D and trimming were computed from the DNA. The sample comprises 130,000 or so clones, 65% to 85% of which are singletons, and 3.5% to 5.5% rests with the top ten. Sequencing was done on a sample of peripheral blood. The sequence came from a woman in her 70s with acute or convalescent COVID-19. The chain links TRBV5-3 to TRBJ1-5, with D possibly being TRBD1 (5 bases). TRBV5-3 is reported as an ORF; its role is uncertain. The CDR3 coding sequence is TGTGCCAGAAGCTTCGGGCAGGGTGCTCAGCCCCAGCATTTT. This gives the protein CARSFGQGAQPQHF.